A single sample gave rise to the 19 T cell receptor beta chains below, sequenced in a study of blood T cell repertoires in COVID-19 (dated by TCRdb to 2018 to 2021). Receptor libraries were prepared by the immunoSEQ multiplex PCR assay. TCRdb limited this immuneACCESS table to in-frame rearrangements with V and J called. A share of clones is missing; checked studies link under half to unresolved V genes, and the rest is unexplained. This sample has 100,000 to 150,000 clones in its table, and around 88% of those were observed once. Approximately 10% of the sample is held by the ten biggest clonotypes. The source material was peripheral blood. The receptors derive from a man over 45 with acute or convalescent COVID-19.

This clone was picked up a small number of times. The rearrangement links TRBV5-1 to TRBJ1-2, with unresolved D. Germline V lookup: CDR1 SGHRS, CDR2 YFSETQ. CDR3 length: 14 residues. V was pared by 6 bases and J by 8 bases, with 20 bases between. The CDR3 protein is CASTIGRALGGYTF. As DNA, the CDR3 is TGCGCCAGCACCATCGGGCGGGCCCTCGGGGGCTACACCTTC.

The gene calls are TRBV10-3 and TRBJ2-7; 7 nucleotides match TRBD1. The CDR3 contains 14 residues. Germline assignment: CDR1 ENHRY and CDR2 SYGVKD. The ends lost 2 bases at V and 3 bases at J; junction bases unmatched: 4. This chain's CDR3 is CAISETRDSYEQYF. CDR3 sequence (DNA): TGTGCCATCAGTGAGACCCGGGACAGCTACGAGCAGTACTTC.

The genes are TRBV28 and TRBJ2-2; D possibly corresponds to TRBD1 (5 bases). CDR3 length: 14 residues. The germline gives CDR1 MDHEN, CDR2 SYDVKM. V lost 6 bases, J lost 6 bases, and 14 bases lay in between. The CDR3, as DNA: TGTGCCAGCAGCCAACAGGACCGTCCCGGGGAGCTGTTTTTT. Translated, it gives CASSQQDRPGELFF.

This clone was picked up one time. J is TRBJ1-2 and V is TRBV5-4; D is ambiguous. From germline, CDR1 is SGHNT and CDR2 YYREEE (reference sequence). Trimming removed 4 bases at V and 4 bases at J, with 11 bases between. The CDR3 totals 13 residues. CDR3: CASSPPDSYGYTF. The CDR3 DNA sequence: TGTGCCAGCAGCCCCCCTGACTCCTATGGCTACACCTTC.

This clone has just a few counts. The chain carries TRBV5-5 and TRBJ1-5; D is ambiguous. This CDR3 is 14 amino acids long. With 0 bases removed from V and 4 bases from J, the gap between germline ends came to 8 bases. Germline V gives CDR1 SGHKS, CDR2 YYEKEE (reference sequence). The CDR3 DNA follows: TGTGCCAGCAGCTTGGCCATACGGAATCAGCCCCAGCATTTT. It specifies CASSLAIRNQPQHF.

The genes are TRBV3-1 (or the pseudogene TRBV3-2) and TRBJ1-6; a possible D gene is TRBD1 (6 bases). CDR3 size: 15 residues. Trimming removed 0 bases from V and 10 bases from J, with 13 bases in between. Germline lookup yields CDR1 LGHDT and CDR2 YNNKEL (reference sequence). CDR3 sequence reads: CASSQDVTGWSPLHF. The CDR3 nucleotides are TGTGCCAGCAGCCAAGATGTGACAGGATGGTCACCCCTCCACTTT.

J is TRBJ1-2 and V is TRBV27; a possible D gene is TRBD1 (5 bases). Trimming removed 3 bases at V and 5 bases at J, with 13 bases between. This CDR3 has 14 residues. Germline lookup yields CDR1 MNHEY and CDR2 SMNVEV (reference sequence). CDR3 nucleotides: TGTGCCAGCAGTTTTGGGGCCTTGGGGTATGGCTACACCTTC. The encoded protein is CASSFGALGYGYTF.

This chain uses TRBV12-5 with TRBJ2-1, with D possibly TRBD1 on 5 matching bases. CDR3 size: 15 residues. V dropped 6 bases and J dropped 6 bases, with 18 bases sitting between them. Germline V gene sequence: CDR1 LGHNT, CDR2 FRNRAP. CDR3 nucleotides: TGTGCTAGTGGGGACCACAGGTCTCGAACCAATGAGCAGTTCTTC. This encodes CASGDHRSRTNEQFF.

For this clone: The junction shows a germline mismatch at one end, possibly a read error. V usage is TRBV19 and J usage is TRBJ2-5; the match to TRBD2 covers 9 bases. The CDR3 runs to 14 residues. Per germline, CDR1 LNHDA and CDR2 SQIVND (reference sequence). The CDR3 DNA follows: TGTGCCAGCAGTAGCGGGAGAATAGGAGAGACCCAGTACTTC. It encodes CASSSGRIGETQYF. Filled out from reference TRBV19 and TRBJ2-5, the complete variable domain reads DGGITQSPKYLFRKEGQNVTLSCEQNLNHDAMYWYRQDPGQGLRLIYYSQIVNDFQKGDIAEGYSVSREKKESFPLTVTSAQKNPTAFYLCASSSGRIGETQYFGPGTRLLVL.

Details on this clone: Because it lacks the conserved phenylalanine or tryptophan at the end, this CDR3 is likely a read error. The limits of the CDR3 on the DNA are not certain, so only TCRdb's listed CDR3 is given. This chain links TRBV2 with TRBJ2-7; the D call TRBD2 from the table was never checked on the DNA. The CDR3 extends over 13 residues, inclusive of both ends. The V gene's germline CDR1 is SNHLY and CDR2 FYNNEI. Here the CDR3 reads CASSGTPGLADSS.

The chain joins TRBV9 to TRBJ1-1; D is unresolved. The CDR3 contains 14 residues. Germline values: CDR1 SGDLS, CDR2 YYNGEE. The ends were cut back, 2 bases at V and 2 bases at J, with 10 bases in the middle. As DNA, the CDR3 is TGTGCCAGCAGCGTCGGGAATATCAACACTGAAGCTTTCTTT. The encoded protein is CASSVGNINTEAFF.

This clone was counted once. The chain joins TRBV19 to TRBJ2-6; D perhaps matches TRBD1 (6 bases). Per germline, CDR1 LNHDA and CDR2 SQIVND (reference sequence). This CDR3 is built from 15 residues. V gave up 9 bases and J gave up 0 bases, with 12 bases separating them. In DNA, the CDR3 is TGTGCCAGCCACCAACAGGGCTCTGGGGCCAACGTCCTGACTTTC. It specifies CASHQQGSGANVLTF.

The chain carries TRBV18 and TRBJ2-7; TRBD1 agrees at 9 bases. Trimming cost V 2 bases and J 5 bases; bases outside gene matches: 1. The CDR3 has 13 residues. Germline V CDR1 and CDR2: KGHSH, LQKENI. The CDR3 loop is CASSPRTGDEQYF. The DNA for the CDR3 is TGTGCCAGCTCACCAAGGACAGGGGACGAGCAGTACTTC.

V is TRBV20-1 and J is TRBJ2-7, with TRBD1 matching over 8 bases. This CDR3 is 14 amino acids long. V was clipped by 3 bases and J by 4 bases; unmatched bases: 8. Germline loops: CDR1 DFQATT, CDR2 SNEGSKA (reference sequence). The CDR3 DNA follows: TGCAGTGCTAGTTCGGACAGGGTAGATTACGAGCAGTACTTC. Residues: CSASSDRVDYEQYF.

V is TRBV5-1 and J is TRBJ1-1; D may be TRBD1 (5 bases). Trimming stripped 10 bases from V and 0 bases from J, with 16 bases between. Germline V lookup: CDR1 SGHRS, CDR2 YFSETQ. This CDR3 has 14 amino acids. The CDR3, as DNA: TGCGCCCGCGGCCGGGGGGGTATGAACACTGAAGCTTTCTTT. This encodes CARGRGGMNTEAFF.

The chain uses TRBV28 and TRBJ1-2; D not certain. CDR1 is MDHEN and CDR2 is SYDVKM in the germline V gene. Between the trimmed V and J ends, which lost 6 bases and 0 bases, there was a span of 8 bases. This CDR3 is built from 13 residues. CDR3 in DNA: TGTGCCAGCAGGTATACAGCTAACTATGGCTACACCTTC. As protein: CASRYTANYGYTF.

This chain joins TRBV15 and TRBJ2-2; 10 bases map to TRBD2. Trimming took 3 bases from V and 5 from J; bases not matched to a gene: 3. The germline V gene has CDR1 LNHNV and CDR2 YYDKDF (reference sequence). The CDR3 contains 15 residues. CDR3 coding DNA: TGTGCCACCAGCAGGAGCGGGGGGGGGACCGGGGAGCTGTTTTTT. Amino acid sequence: CATSRSGGGTGELFF.

V gene TRBV10-3 combines with J gene TRBJ1-5; 11 bases are a match to TRBD1. The CDR3 covers 14 residues. CDR1 and CDR2 from the germline V gene are ENHRY and SYGVKD. V trimming: 10 bases; J trimming: 4 bases; junction bases outside the gene matches: 6. CDR3: CASRTGGRNQPQHF. The CDR3 nucleotides are TGTGCCAGTAGGACAGGGGGCAGGAATCAGCCCCAGCATTTT.

The V gene is TRBV6-2 or TRBV6-3, the J gene TRBJ2-7; unclear D gene. This CDR3 comprises 14 residues. The ends were cut back, 4 bases at V and 2 bases at J, with 12 bases in the middle. CDR1 is MNHEY, CDR2 SVGEGT, per germline. The CDR3 DNA follows: TGTGCCAGCAGTTTTAGTGCCCCCCCCTACGAGCAGTACTTC. Its protein product is CASSFSAPPYEQYF.